The entry below describes one TCR beta chain. Its target antigen remains unknown. Per-base quality was not reported, and no clone a single base away is much larger than it. The data belong to a study of blood T cell repertoires in COVID-19 (dated by TCRdb to 2018 to 2021). For the wider study: The collaborator samples originated in the United States, Italy and Spain and spanned the acute and convalescent phases of COVID-19. The material from the prospective study consisted of cDNA or gDNA derived from T cells, B-cell-depleted T cells, or PBMCs. Subjects who had been exposed to COVID-19, were actively infected with it, or had recovered from it provided the deeply sampled blood TCRbeta repertoires that made up the dataset. The repertoires were made available in a free public database intended to serve as a resource for research on the immune response to SARS-CoV-2. The samples were drawn from the first 160 participants of the ongoing ImmuneRACE study and from more than 1,000 subjects provided by 6 global collaborators. Nearly every sample came with metadata listing a de-identified subject ID, COVID-19 status, age in years and sex. Where HLA class I and class II types were available, the types were taken from metadata supplied by the sample provider, not from assay-based typing.

Here is what the overall study found, with its caveats: Clinical and demographic metadata were provided uncurated, with the amount varying by source and participant.

The collaborating institutions used their own protocols to collect whole blood in K2EDTA tubes. Collaborator samples were shipped for TCRbeta analysis as frozen whole blood, isolated PBMCs, or DNA extracted from either sample type. TCRbeta CDR3 regions were amplified from genomic DNA using the immunoSEQ Assay, a bias-controlled multiplex PCR. Per the source publication's procedure: Within the assay, amplification of reference gene primers was used to estimate how many nucleated cells each sample contained. Sequence reads were collapsed and filtered to measure the absolute abundance of every unique TCRbeta CDR3 rearrangement. For each sample, productive Simpson clonality was calculated as the square root of Simpson's diversity index across productive rearrangements. The table comes from immuneACCESS by way of TCRdb, which keeps in-frame sequences with V and J called. Part of the clones is missing from these tables; in studies checked, under half for an unresolved V gene and the rest for unknown reasons. Clone size and V and J calls were adopted from that table, with D and trimming inferred from the DNA. This sample is represented by around 120,000 clones; more than 60% of them were singletons. In total, the top ten clones hold 6.2% of the sample.

From the cysteine up to the phenylalanine, the CDR3 has a length of 16 residues. Solely the CDR3 DNA is kept, with 48 bases framed from the first base. CDR1 and CDR2, per the germline V gene, are MDHEN and SYDVKM. Trimming removed 5 bases from V and 4 bases from J, leaving 18 bases between the germline ends. This receptor was identified in a man aged 70-80 years with acute or convalescent COVID-19. The chain was built from TRBV28 and TRBJ2-1; the D region possibly corresponds to TRBD1 (5 bases align). What was sequenced was peripheral blood. The CDR3 region reads CASSPLGAERYNEQFF. The nucleotide sequence reads as follows: TGTGCCAGCAGTCCACTTGGGGCAGAAAGGTACAATGAGCAGTTCTTC.